These 28 T cell receptor beta chains came from one sample sequenced in a study of blood T cells in healthy people across ages. Combining a sample-barcoded 5' primer with a J-beta primer mix, a second PCR ran for about 6 to 11 cycles. TCRdb recomputed calls from the 5' RACE reads with MiXCR, one row per CDR3 protein. The repertoire holds around 1.5 million distinct CDR3 sequences, with roughly 59% as singletons. The specimen was blood. The source is a man between 18 and 35 years old in good health.

V and J are TRBV14 and TRBJ1-2; D gene unclear. Trimming removed 5 bases from V and 8 bases from J, with 12 bases in between. The CDR3 extends over 12 amino acids. Germline-derived CDR1 and CDR2 are SGHDN and FVKESK. The CDR3 DNA sequence: TGTGCCAGCAGCTTAGGGCGATGGGGCTACACCTTC. It specifies CASSLGRWGYTF.

The CDR3, as DNA: TGTGCCAGCAGCTTAGGGCAGGGGGCCTATGGCTACACCTTC. Protein product: CASSLGQGAYGYTF. The chain joins TRBV7-9 to TRBJ1-2; 8 nucleotides agree with TRBD1. CDR3 size: 14 residues. The germline V gene encodes CDR1 SEHNR and CDR2 FQNEAQ (reference sequence). V gave up 1 base and J gave up 4 bases; unmatched junction bases: 2.

The chain links TRBV10-3 to TRBJ2-3, with TRBD1 as a possible D gene (5 bases). The CDR3 extends over 14 amino acids. Germline V CDR1 and CDR2: ENHRY, SYGVKD. Between the trimmed V and J ends, which lost 4 bases and 2 bases, there was a span of 10 bases. CDR3 amino acids: CAISVGLNTDTQYF. The CDR3 DNA reads TGTGCCATCAGTGTGGGGCTAAACACAGATACGCAGTATTTT.

Written as DNA, the CDR3 is TGTGCCAGCAGTTACGCCGGGGGGGAGCGGGGTGAGCAGTTCTTC. Protein product: CASSYAGGERGEQFF. J is TRBJ2-1 and V is TRBV6-2 or TRBV6-3; TRBD2 aligns across 8 bases. The junction had 9 bases not matched to a gene; V was cut back by 2 bases and J by 9 bases. Looked up from germline, CDR1 is MNHEY and CDR2 is SVGEGT. This CDR3 region has 15 residues.

This chain joins TRBV28 and TRBJ2-7; 8 nucleotides align to TRBD1. Trimming at V came to 5 bases and at J to 5 bases, leaving 8 bases not matched to a gene. Germline CDR1 and CDR2: MDHEN and SYDVKM. CDR3 size: 14 residues. The CDR3 DNA is TGTGCCAGCAGTGAGACAGGGGTTGGGCACGAGCAGTACTTC. Translation gives CASSETGVGHEQYF.

This clonotype turned up a few times. This chain links TRBV4-1 with TRBJ2-5; TRBD1 or TRBD2 may be the D gene (5 bases each). Germline V gene lookup returns CDR1 MGHRA and CDR2 YSYEKL. V was shortened by 4 bases and J by 6 bases, with 15 bases between the two germline ends. This CDR3 region has 14 residues. CDR3 residues: CASSLGTPGKTQYF. In DNA form, the CDR3 reads TGCGCCAGCAGCCTAGGGACCCCGGGGAAGACCCAGTACTTC.

The chain couples TRBV7-9 to TRBJ2-2; D possibly uses TRBD1 or TRBD2 (5 bases each). Per germline, CDR1 SEHNR and CDR2 FQNEAQ (reference sequence). Trimming stripped 5 bases from V and 4 bases from J, with 14 bases between. CDR3 size: 15 residues. The CDR3: CASSRRSQGTGELFF. The DNA of the CDR3 is TGTGCCAGCAGCCGGAGGAGTCAGGGCACCGGGGAGCTGTTTTTT.

The chain joins TRBV2 to TRBJ2-5; D not resolved. The CDR3 extends over 13 amino acids. Between the trimmed V and J ends, which lost 3 bases and 0 bases, there was a span of 5 bases. CDR1 and CDR2 from the germline V gene are SNHLY and FYNNEI. CDR3 sequence reads: CASSEMYQETQYF. The CDR3 bases are TGTGCCAGCAGTGAGATGTACCAAGAGACCCAGTACTTC.

In this sample, this clonotype turned up a few times. The chain recombines TRBV29-1 with TRBJ2-5, with 8 bases lining up with TRBD1. Trimming at V came to 6 bases and at J to 2 bases, leaving 11 bases not matched to a gene. CDR3 length: 15 residues. Germline assignment: CDR1 SQVTM and CDR2 ANQGSEA. This CDR3 is CSVGGGTGDQETQYF. DNA of the CDR3: TGCAGCGTGGGGGGTGGGACAGGCGATCAAGAGACCCAGTACTTC.

This chain uses TRBV20-1 with TRBJ1-6; D not resolved. The CDR3 covers 15 residues. In germline, CDR1 is DFQATT, CDR2 SNEGSKA (reference sequence). Trimming stripped 0 bases from V and 7 bases from J, with 13 bases between. CDR3 bases: TGCAGTGCTAGAGAAGGAGGGTACGGGAATTCACCCCTCCACTTT. Amino acids: CSAREGGYGNSPLHF.

This clonotype occurred many times. The chain employs TRBV18 and TRBJ2-3, with D perhaps TRBD1 (5 bases). V lost 8 bases and J 5 bases, leaving 11 bases between the germline ends. Germline V lookup: CDR1 KGHSH, CDR2 LQKENI. The length of the CDR3 is 12 residues. CDR3 sequence: CASSPQGDTQYF. The DNA of the CDR3 is TGTGCCAGCAGTCCCCAGGGAGATACGCAGTATTTT.

The rearrangement joins TRBV3-1 to TRBJ1-5, with D unclear. Germline V lookup: CDR1 LGHDT, CDR2 YNNKEL (reference sequence). The CDR3 covers 15 residues. Between the trimmed V and J ends, which lost 1 base and 0 bases, there was a span of 7 bases. The CDR3 DNA sequence: TGTGCCAGCAGCCAAGGGCAGGCTAGCAATCAGCCCCAGCATTTT. It yields the protein CASSQGQASNQPQHF.

The chain has TRBV2 and TRBJ2-7; D uncertain. V dropped 4 bases and J dropped 2 bases, with 9 bases sitting between them. CDR3 size: 13 residues. Germline V gene data show CDR1 as SNHLY and CDR2 as FYNNEI. CDR3 residues: CASSVQSAYEQYF. The CDR3 DNA sequence: TGTGCCAGCAGTGTACAGTCGGCCTACGAGCAGTACTTC.

This clonotype has just one count. The CDR3 loop is CSAPLGVTTQYF. The DNA of the CDR3 is TGCAGTGCTCCACTCGGAGTCACTACGCAGTATTTT. The gene calls are TRBV20-1 and TRBJ2-3; no definite D call. V lost 5 bases and J 8 bases, leaving 14 bases between the germline ends. Germline V CDR1 and CDR2: DFQATT, SNEGSKA (reference sequence). The CDR3 runs to 12 residues.

The rearrangement links TRBV20-1 to TRBJ2-4; 7 nucleotides line up with TRBD1. The J call may be wrong; the DNA end is better matched by TRBJ2-7. This CDR3 is 14 amino acids long. Per the germline V gene, CDR1 is DFQATT and CDR2 is SNEGSKA (reference sequence). The CDR3 loop reads CSALKPGQLYEQYF. CDR3 bases: TGCAGTGCCTTAAAACCGGGACAGCTCTACGAGCAGTACTTC.

The rearrangement joins TRBV7-9 to TRBJ1-5; 11 bases fit TRBD1. The CDR3 length is 17 residues. The germline gives CDR1 SEHNR, CDR2 FQNEAQ (reference sequence). Unmatched junction bases numbered 8, after V lost 3 bases and J lost 4 bases. CDR3 region: CASSLSRGTGGNQPQHF. As DNA, the CDR3 is TGTGCCAGCAGCTTGTCTCGGGGGACAGGGGGGAATCAGCCCCAGCATTTT.

The chain joins TRBV10-1 to TRBJ2-3, with TRBD2 as a possible D gene (5 bases). The CDR3 has 15 amino acids. V gave up 2 bases and J gave up 0 bases, with 9 bases separating them. Germline CDR1 reads WNHNN; CDR2 reads SYGVQD (reference sequence). CDR3 protein: CASSEEGESTDTQYF. DNA for the CDR3: TGCGCCAGCAGTGAGGAGGGAGAGAGCACAGATACGCAGTATTTT.

This clonotype was detected only a few times. V and J are TRBV4-3 and TRBJ2-7; 15 nucleotides match TRBD2. Trimming took 3 bases from V and 0 from J; bases not matched to a gene: 6. Germline CDR1 LGHNA, CDR2 YSLEER. This CDR3 is 18 amino acids long. In DNA form, the CDR3 reads TGCGCCAGCAGCCAGAGGACTAGCGGGGGGGCTGGCTCCTACGAGCAGTACTTC. Amino acid sequence: CASSQRTSGGAGSYEQYF.

The chain uses TRBV15 and TRBJ2-1; TRBD1 matches at 9 bases. Germline values: CDR1 LNHNV, CDR2 YYDKDF (reference sequence). This CDR3 is built from 17 residues. V was pared by 1 base and J by 4 bases, with 8 bases of the junction left unmatched. In nucleotides, the CDR3 is TGTGCCACCAGCAGAGTGCCGGGACAGGGTCTGTACAATGAGCAGTTCTTC. Translating it yields CATSRVPGQGLYNEQFF. Supplemented by reference TRBV15 and TRBJ2-1, the full variable domain reads DAMVIQNPRYQVTQFGKPVTLSCSQTLNHNVMYWYQQKSSQAPKLLFHYYDKDFNNEADTPDNFQSRRPNTSFCFLDIRSPGLGDTAMYLCATSRVPGQGLYNEQFFGPGTRLTVL.

This chain links TRBV27 with TRBJ2-7; D is perhaps TRBD1 (5 bases). The length of the CDR3 is 16 residues. Trimming pared 8 bases from V and 2 bases from J, leaving 22 bases between. The germline V gene encodes CDR1 MNHEY and CDR2 SMNVEV (reference sequence). The CDR3 sequence: CASASLQGTNPYEQYF. The CDR3 nucleotides are TGTGCCAGCGCCTCCCTTCAGGGCACGAACCCCTACGAGCAGTACTTC.

A few counts support this clonotype. The chain employs TRBV4-2 and TRBJ2-7; D possibly corresponds to TRBD1 (6 bases). The CDR3 spans 16 residues. Germline V gene lookup returns CDR1 LGHNA and CDR2 YNFKEQ. V lost 2 bases to trimming and J lost 1 base, with 15 bases between them. CDR3 in amino acids: CASSQPPEGHSYEQYF. CDR3 bases: TGTGCCAGCAGCCAACCCCCCGAGGGACATTCCTACGAGCAGTACTTC.

The chain is built from TRBV27 and TRBJ1-2; TRBD1 is a possible D gene (6 bases). The CDR3 totals 15 residues. Per germline, CDR1 MNHEY and CDR2 SMNVEV (reference sequence). Trimming cost V 0 bases and J 8 bases, with 16 bases left between them. This CDR3 is CASSLSAAGAGGYTF. The CDR3, as DNA: TGTGCCAGCAGTTTATCGGCCGCAGGGGCGGGAGGCTACACCTTC.

The chain carries TRBV2 and TRBJ2-7; TRBD2 matches 7 bases. The J segment lost 3 bases and the V segment lost 6 bases, leaving 11 bases of the junction unmatched. Germline CDR1 reads SNHLY; CDR2 reads FYNNEI. The CDR3 totals 15 residues. The DNA of the CDR3 is TGTGCCAGCAGCTACACTGGCGGGGGTTTCTACGAGCAGTACTTC. Protein sequence: CASSYTGGGFYEQYF.

The chain is built from TRBV20-1 and TRBJ2-7; 7 positions match TRBD2. CDR1 is DFQATT, CDR2 SNEGSKA, per germline (reference sequence). Trimming took 3 bases from V and 7 from J; bases not matched to a gene: 21. This CDR3 contains 17 residues. The CDR3, as DNA: TGCAGTGCTAGTGATAGAGCGGGGACCCTCTCCTACAATGAGCAGTACTTC. This encodes CSASDRAGTLSYNEQYF.

This clonotype was counted once. J is TRBJ2-7 and V is TRBV27; D might be TRBD1 (7 bases). The CDR3 consists of 14 residues. V lost 5 bases, J lost 5 bases, and 16 bases lay in between. The germline V gene encodes CDR1 MNHEY and CDR2 SMNVEV (reference sequence). CDR3 loop: CASSVAGQRNEQYF. The CDR3 DNA reads TGTGCCAGCAGTGTTGCGGGACAGAGAAACGAGCAGTACTTC.

The V and J genes are TRBV20-1 and TRBJ2-1, with D perhaps matching TRBD1 (6 bases). The CDR3 loop spans 14 amino acids. The germline V gene encodes CDR1 DFQATT and CDR2 SNEGSKA (reference sequence). V dropped 3 bases and J dropped 3 bases, with 12 bases sitting between them. The CDR3 is CSASESQGYNEQFF. The CDR3 nucleotides read TGCAGTGCTAGTGAATCACAGGGCTACAATGAGCAGTTCTTC.

The V gene is TRBV7-9, the J gene TRBJ2-5; TRBD2 matches 7 bases. TRBJ2-7 explains the end of the DNA better; the J call may be wrong. Germline V CDR1 and CDR2: SEHNR, FQNEAQ (reference sequence). This CDR3 region has 14 residues. The CDR3 DNA reads TGTGCCAGCAGCTTCACCGGGGGGTTCTACGAGCAGTACTTC. Encoded protein: CASSFTGGFYEQYF.

This chain's CDR3 is CIARQGNTEAFF. The CDR3 nucleotides read TGCATCGCCAGACAGGGGAACACTGAAGCTTTCTTT. The chain recombines TRBV29-1 with TRBJ1-1; 7 bases fit TRBD1. The length of the CDR3 is 12 residues. Per germline, CDR1 SQVTM and CDR2 ANQGSEA. Using reference TRBV29-1 and TRBJ1-1 for the parts outside the CDR3, the full variable domain is SAVISQKPSRDICQRGTSLTIQCQVDSQVTMMFWYRQQPGQSLTLIATANQGSEATYESGFVIDKFPISRPNLTFSTLTVSNMSPEDSSIYLCIARQGNTEAFFGQGTRLTVV.